This TCR beta chain was sequenced in a study of blood T cell repertoires in COVID-19 (dated by TCRdb to about 2020). Regarding the research as a whole: Samples covering the acute and convalescent phases of COVID-19 were provided by collaborators in the United States, Italy and Spain. The dataset comprised deeply sampled blood TCRbeta repertoires from subjects exposed to, actively infected with, or recovered from COVID-19. The material from the prospective study consisted of cDNA or gDNA derived from T cells, B-cell-depleted T cells, or PBMCs. The samples were drawn from the first 160 participants of the ongoing ImmuneRACE study and from 1,254 subjects provided by 6 global collaborators. Where HLA class I and class II types were available, the types were taken from metadata supplied by the sample provider, not from assay-based typing. The repertoires were made available in a free public database intended to serve as a resource for research on the immune response to SARS-CoV-2. Sample metadata almost always included a de-identified subject ID, COVID-19 status, age in years and sex. Paper-wide results and their limitations: Clinical and demographic metadata were provided uncurated, with the amount varying by source and participant.

A distance of 23 bases separates the germline ends of V and J, which lose 0 bases and 0 bases respectively. The CDR1 and CDR2 encoded by the germline V gene are SGHRS and YFSETQ. The CDR3 covers 20 residues, taking in both the cysteine and the phenylalanine. The read is trimmed to its CDR3 DNA, 60 bases read in frame from base 1. Each collaborating institution followed its own protocols to collect whole blood in K2EDTA tubes. Collaborator samples were shipped for TCRbeta analysis as frozen whole blood, isolated PBMCs, or DNA extracted from either sample type. TCRbeta CDR3 regions were amplified from genomic DNA using the immunoSEQ Assay, a bias-controlled multiplex PCR. Concerning the study's data processing: The number of nucleated cells in each sample was estimated from the amplification of reference gene primers within the assay. To quantify the absolute abundance of each unique TCRbeta CDR3 rearrangement, sequence reads were collapsed and filtered. For each sample, productive Simpson clonality was calculated by taking the square root of Simpson's diversity index across productive rearrangements. This is the immuneACCESS table as TCRdb keeps it, with only in-frame sequences that have V and J called. A part of the clones is gone; compared with another copy, unresolved V genes explain less than half, and the rest is unexplained. V and J calls and clone size are given by that table; D and trimming were obtained from the DNA. The sample table records about 54,000 clones; 88% of these occur just once. The ten top clones hold about 3% of the sample.

In the case of this clone: Its antigen target is currently unknown. One base away there is no much larger clone; base qualities are not given.

The source of this sequence is a human donor in a cohort sampled during active COVID-19. The sequenced sample was peripheral blood. The rearrangement combines TRBV5-1 with TRBJ2-3; the best D guess is TRBD1, with 5 bases matching. The CDR3 here reads CASSLDRGQGDLLSTDTQYF. The bases are TGCGCCAGCAGCTTGGATAGAGGCCAGGGTGATTTACTTAGCACAGATACGCAGTATTTT.